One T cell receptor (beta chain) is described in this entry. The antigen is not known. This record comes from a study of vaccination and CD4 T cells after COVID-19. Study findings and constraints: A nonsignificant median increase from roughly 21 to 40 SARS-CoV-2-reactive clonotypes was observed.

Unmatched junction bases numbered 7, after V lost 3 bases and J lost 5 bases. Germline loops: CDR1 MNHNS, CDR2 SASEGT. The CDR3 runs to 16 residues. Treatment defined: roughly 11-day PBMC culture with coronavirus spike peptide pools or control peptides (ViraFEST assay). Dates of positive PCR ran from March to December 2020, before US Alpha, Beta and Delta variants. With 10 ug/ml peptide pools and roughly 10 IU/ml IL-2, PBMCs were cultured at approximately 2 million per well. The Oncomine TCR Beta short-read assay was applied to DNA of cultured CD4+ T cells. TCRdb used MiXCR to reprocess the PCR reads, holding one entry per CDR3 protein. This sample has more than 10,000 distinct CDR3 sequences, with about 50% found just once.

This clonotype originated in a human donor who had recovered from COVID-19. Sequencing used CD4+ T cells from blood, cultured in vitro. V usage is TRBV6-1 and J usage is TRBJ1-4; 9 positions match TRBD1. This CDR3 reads CASSEKAGTGNEKLFF. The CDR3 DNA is TGTGCCAGCAGTGAGAAAGCCGGGACAGGGAATGAAAAACTGTTTTTT.